These T cell receptor beta chains were read from a single sample in a study of T cells in localized non-small cell lung cancer. The protocol was immunoSEQ multiplex PCR, while the TCRdb copy is restricted to in-frame clones and leaves out a portion. The sample has approximately 2,500 clones, more than 30% seen once. The input for sequencing was lung tumor tissue, taken before any cancer treatment. All receptors come from a male donor at least 60 years old with stage I squamous cell lung carcinoma. CDR3s include the opening cysteine and the closing phenylalanine or tryptophan. The D gene is left open where the match is weak. Some rows have no size entry. The others give once, few or many, or a class for an expanded clone.

V gene	J gene	clone size	D gene	CDR3 protein	CDR3 DNA
TRBV19	TRBJ1-6	once	TRBD1	CASSIETGGNSPLHF	TGTGCCAGTAGTATCGAAACAGGGGGCAATTCACCCCTCCACTTT
TRBV12-5	TRBJ2-7	-	TRBD1	CASGGQGVEQYF	TGTGCTAGTGGAGGACAGGGAGTCGAGCAGTACTTC
TRBV30	TRBJ1-1	-	-	CAWSLGFAGGAEAFF	TGTGCCTGGAGTTTGGGTTTCGCGGGGGGAGCTGAAGCTTTCTTT
TRBV9	TRBJ1-2	medium-sized	TRBD1	CASSVAGGYGYTF	TGTGCCAGCAGCGTAGCAGGGGGCTATGGCTACACCTTC
TRBV30	TRBJ1-6	-	-	CAWSVQKGIQSPLHF	TGTGCCTGGAGTGTACAGAAGGGGATACAGTCACCCCTCCACTTT
TRBV19	TRBJ1-1	-	TRBD1	CASSILTGRNTEAFF	TGTGCCAGTAGTATCCTGACAGGGAGGAACACTGAAGCTTTCTTT
TRBV11-3	TRBJ1-6	few	-	CASSATRGRSSPLHF	TGTGCCAGCAGCGCGACCCGCGGACGAAGTTCACCCCTCCACTTT
TRBV19	TRBJ1-2	few	-	CASSHSTGGDGYTF	TGTGCCAGTAGCCACTCGACAGGCGGTGATGGCTACACCTTC
TRBV18	TRBJ1-3	-	TRBD1	CASSQKGAGTYGNTIYF	TGTGCCAGCTCCCAAAAGGGGGCAGGGACATATGGAAACACCATATATTTT
TRBV19	TRBJ2-5	-	-	CASRSYSETQYF	TGTGCCAGTAGGTCGTATTCGGAGACCCAGTACTTC
TRBV6-1	TRBJ1-2	few	-	CASSEAGVGYTF	TGTGCCAGCAGTGAAGCCGGGGTTGGCTACACCTTC
TRBV11-3	TRBJ1-1	few	TRBD1	CASGPGQGSMNTEAFF	TGTGCCAGCGGGCCGGGACAGGGGAGTATGAACACTGAAGCTTTCTTT
TRBV19	TRBJ2-1	-	-	CASSTLSADSYNEQFF	TGTGCCAGTAGTACTCTATCAGCGGACAGTTACAATGAGCAGTTCTTC
TRBV29-1	TRBJ1-1	-	-	CSVRRWNTEAFF	TGCAGCGTCCGACGGTGGAACACTGAAGCTTTCTTT
TRBV29-1	TRBJ1-1	few	-	CSVEEGGYTEAFF	TGCAGCGTTGAAGAGGGAGGGTACACTGAAGCTTTCTTT
TRBV7-4	TRBJ1-6	few	-	CASSLQGGDSPLHF	TGTGCCAGCAGCTTACAGGGAGGGGATTCACCCCTCCACTTT
TRBV11-3	TRBJ2-1	few	-	CASSLVSSYNEQFF	TGTGCCAGCAGCTTAGTCAGCTCCTACAATGAGCAGTTCTTC
TRBV10-3	TRBJ2-6	few	-	CAISERHLSGANVLTF	TGTGCCATCAGTGAGAGACACCTCTCTGGGGCCAACGTCCTGACTTTC
TRBV11-3	TRBJ1-6	-	-	CASSPGRERSPLHF	TGTGCCAGCAGCCCGGGCCGGGAGCGGTCACCCCTCCACTTT
TRBV29-1	TRBJ1-1	-	-	CSVEPGKANTEAFF	TGCAGCGTAGAACCAGGGAAGGCGAACACTGAAGCTTTCTTT
TRBV29-1	TRBJ1-2	-	-	CSAQQGGYGYTF	TGCAGCGCTCAGCAGGGAGGCTATGGCTACACCTTC
TRBV14	TRBJ1-1	-	-	CASSQDRPFSEAFF	TGTGCCAGCAGCCAAGATCGGCCCTTCAGTGAAGCTTTCTTT
TRBV5-1	TRBJ1-6	few	TRBD1	CASSSETRGIGVSSPLHF	TGCGCCAGCAGCAGCGAGACCAGGGGGATTGGTGTTAGTTCACCCCTCCACTTT
TRBV19	TRBJ2-3	-	-	CASSDGGLREDTQYF	TGTGCCAGTAGTGACGGGGGACTGCGGGAAGATACGCAGTATTTT
TRBV18	TRBJ1-1	once	TRBD1	CASSFGTGQDTEAFF	TGTGCCAGCTCGTTCGGGACAGGACAGGACACTGAAGCTTTCTTT
TRBV9	TRBJ2-2	once	TRBD2	CGSGKRAGELFF	TGTGGCAGCGGGAAGAGGGCCGGGGAGCTGTTTTTT
TRBV18	TRBJ1-5	-	-	CASSPGTYNQPQHF	TGTGCCAGCTCACCTGGGACCTACAATCAGCCCCAGCATTTT
TRBV11-3	TRBJ2-5	few	TRBD2	CASSPRGTSGPETQYF	TGTGCCAGCAGCCCCCGCGGGACTAGCGGGCCGGAGACCCAGTACTTC
TRBV11-3	TRBJ1-2	-	-	CASSLDRHRQGYTF	TGTGCCAGCAGCTTAGATCGCCATCGACAAGGCTACACCTTC
TRBV6-8	TRBJ2-5	few	-	CASSHRGGGLQETQYF	TGTGCCAGCAGCCACCGGGGAGGAGGGCTCCAAGAGACCCAGTACTTC
TRBV9	TRBJ1-2	few	TRBD1	CASSVNAGTGDYYGYTF	TGTGCCAGCAGCGTTAATGCCGGGACAGGGGATTACTATGGCTACACCTTC
TRBV28	TRBJ2-5	-	TRBD2	CASSSASSGLLAQYF	TGTGCCAGCAGTTCGGCGTCTAGCGGGTTACTTGCCCAGTACTTC
TRBV7-1	TRBJ1-3	few	-	CASRGVSGNTIYF	TGTGCCAGCAGAGGGGTGTCAGGAAACACCATATATTTT
TRBV18	TRBJ2-5	-	-	CASSPINSQETQYF	TGTGCCAGCTCACCGATCAACAGCCAAGAGACCCAGTACTTC
TRBV28	TRBJ2-7	-	TRBD2	CASRRAGEAYEQYF	TGTGCCAGCAGAAGAGCGGGGGAAGCCTACGAGCAGTACTTC
TRBV9	TRBJ1-2	medium-sized	TRBD1	CASSASGTGGGYTF	TGTGCCAGCAGCGCCTCCGGGACAGGGGGTGGCTACACCTTC
TRBV30	TRBJ2-7	-	-	CAWRTGGSYEQYF	TGTGCCTGGAGGACCGGGGGCTCCTACGAGCAGTACTTC
TRBV6-8	TRBJ1-1	-	TRBD1	CASSYLRDRVNTEAFF	TGTGCCAGCAGTTACTTACGGGACAGGGTGAACACTGAAGCTTTCTTT
TRBV11-3	TRBJ2-1	-	-	CASSLEDYRVRSFF	TGTGCCAGCAGCCTGGAGGATTACAGGGTGAGGTCGTTCTTC
TRBV6-8	TRBJ1-3	few	TRBD1	CASSHGQGSRNTIYF	TGTGCCAGCAGTCACGGACAGGGGTCAAGAAACACCATATATTTT
TRBV4-1	TRBJ1-4	-	-	CASSLTSGTANEKLFF	TGCGCCAGCAGCCTTACCTCAGGGACGGCTAATGAAAAACTGTTTTTT
TRBV11-3	TRBJ2-1	-	TRBD2	CASSLGSNGGYNEQFF	TGTGCCAGCAGCTTAGGTTCTAACGGGGGGTACAATGAGCAGTTCTTC
TRBV14	TRBJ1-6	-	-	CASSQQGSRSPLHF	TGTGCCAGCAGCCAACAAGGGTCCCGATCACCCCTCCACTTT
TRBV19	TRBJ1-1	-	-	CASSINTELITEAFF	TGTGCCAGTAGTATAAATACGGAACTGATCACTGAAGCTTTCTTT
TRBV18	TRBJ2-7	once	-	CASSPTTAVSGEQYF	TGTGCCAGCTCTCCGACCACGGCAGTTTCAGGCGAGCAGTACTTC
TRBV29-1	TRBJ2-2	-	-	CSVQVTTGELFF	TGCAGCGTACAGGTGACCACCGGGGAGCTGTTTTTT
TRBV30	TRBJ1-6	few	-	CAWSSGQDNSPLHF	TGTGCCTGGAGTTCGGGACAAGATAATTCACCCCTCCACTTT
TRBV25-1	TRBJ2-7	once	TRBD1	CASSARDRVTYEQYF	TGTGCCAGCAGTGCCCGGGACAGGGTTACCTACGAGCAGTACTTC
TRBV11-3	TRBJ1-2	medium-sized	TRBD1	CASGDRGQDYGYTF	TGTGCCAGCGGGGACAGGGGACAGGACTATGGCTACACCTTC
TRBV4-1	TRBJ2-1	few	TRBD2	CASSQEGSGGISYNEQFF	TGCGCCAGCAGCCAAGAAGGTAGCGGGGGGATCTCCTACAATGAGCAGTTCTTC
TRBV14	TRBJ2-3	-	TRBD1	CASSQDAPGQERFTDTQYF	TGTGCCAGCAGCCAAGATGCGCCGGGACAGGAGAGATTCACAGATACGCAGTATTTT